This T cell receptor (beta chain) was retrieved from a study of T cells in Graves' hyperthyroidism and ophthalmopathy. Regarding the study as a whole: Model output signaled ophthalmopathy a median about seven months ahead of onset.

This clonotype has more than one count but fewer than ten. Its antigen is not identified. The CDR3 regions of TCR beta were amplified from RNA transcripts. Using the HTBI primer set, a first-round RT-PCR was run on the TCR CDR3. TCRdb reprocessed the multiplex PCR reads with MiXCR, giving one entry per CDR3 protein. Of a few hundred thousand distinct CDR3 sequences detected, around 15% appear once; the ten largest clones hold less than 20%. V dropped 4 bases and J dropped 4; count of bases not matched to a gene: 10. The CDR3 consists of 15 residues. CDR1 and CDR2 (germline): SGHNT, YYREEE (reference sequence). Patients counted as stable if ophthalmopathy did not develop within 18 months.

The receptor's source is a woman aged 18-29 years with Graves' hyperthyroidism. The chain is built from TRBV5-4 and TRBJ2-5, with TRBD1 identical over 7 bases. The sample comprised blood. CDR3 sequence: CASSPAGGVRETQYF. The CDR3 nucleotides read TGTGCCAGCAGCCCGGCAGGGGGAGTTAGAGAGACCCAGTACTTC.